These T cell receptor beta chains were read from a single sample in a study of blood T cell repertoires in COVID-19. TCRdb's copy holds only in-frame clones and misses some; the assay was immunoSEQ multiplex PCR. Of 200,000 to 250,000 clones listed, around 89% were seen once; the top ten hold under 3.5%. The sequenced material came from peripheral blood. Receptors originate from a young man with COVID-19, enrolled during active disease. The CDR3 runs from the conserved cysteine through the conserved F or W. D genes are given only for firm matches. Rows give clone size only sometimes, using once, few, many, or a class for an expanded clone.

clone_size d_call j_call v_call cdr3_nt cdr3_aa
- - TRBJ2-7 TRBV28 TGTGCCACTGTGGCCACCAGCTACGAGCAGTACTTC CATVATSYEQYF
once TRBD2 TRBJ2-3 TRBV30 TGTGCCTGGGCTGTGACGGGAGGGGTAGATACGCAGTATTTT CAWAVTGGVDTQYF
- TRBD2 TRBJ2-7 TRBV7-9 TGTGCCAGCAGCTTAATACCGGGACTACAGGTCGGGGAGCAGTACTTC CASSLIPGLQVGEQYF
- - TRBJ1-1 TRBV28 TGTGCCAGCAGTTTGGTCGCTTCGAGCACTGAAGCTTTCTTT CASSLVASSTEAFF
- TRBD2 TRBJ2-1 TRBV28 TGTGCCTGCCGGGACTACATCGACAATGAGCAGTTCTTC CACRDYIDNEQFF
- - TRBJ2-1 TRBV5-8 TGTGCCAGCAGCTGGGGGGGGGCTGGCAATGAGCAGTTCTTC CASSWGGAGNEQFF
- - TRBJ1-1 TRBV7-2 TGTGCCAGCAGCTCAATGAACACTGAAGCTTTCTTT CASSSMNTEAFF
- - TRBJ2-2 TRBV5-1 TGCGCCAGCAGCTTGGACGGGGGGCGCACCGGGGAGCTGTTTTTT CASSLDGGRTGELFF
- - TRBJ2-3 TRBV11-3 TGTGCCAGCAGCTTCCAGGGGGGAGATACGCAGTATTTT CASSFQGGDTQYF
once TRBD2 TRBJ2-3 TRBV6-2/TRBV6-3 TGTGCCAGCAGTACCTGGGGACTAGCGGGGTTTAGCACAGATACGCAGTATTTT CASSTWGLAGFSTDTQYF
- - TRBJ1-1 TRBV10-3 TGTGCCATCGCAGCGATTTCCACTGAAGCTTTCTTT CAIAAISTEAFF
- - TRBJ1-1 TRBV27 TGTGCCAGCAGTTCCGGAGGGCTAAGGACTGAAGCTTTCTTT CASSSGGLRTEAFF
- - TRBJ1-1 TRBV6-1 TGTGCCAGCAGTGAAAATCTGGCAGGGGCTAATAATGAAGCTTTCTTT CASSENLAGANNEAFF
- - TRBJ2-5 TRBV7-2 TGTGCCAGCAGCTTAGCGCGGCTAGCCGGAGGGGTGGTATTAGAGACCCAGTACTTC CASSLARLAGGVVLETQYF
- TRBD2 TRBJ2-7 TRBV4-2 TGTGCCAGCAGCCACCCTTTGAAGCGGGGGGGCCGTGTTGGCGTGTACGAGCAGTACTTC CASSHPLKRGGRVGVYEQYF
- TRBD2 TRBJ2-1 TRBV10-3 TGTGCCATCACATCAAGTAGCGGGAAGGGCAATGAGCAGTTCTTC CAITSSSGKGNEQFF
- - TRBJ1-3 TRBV11-2 TGTGCCAGCAGCACCGGGACACCAAGCTCTGGAAACACCATATATTTT CASSTGTPSSGNTIYF
once - TRBJ2-3 TRBV27 TGTGCCAGCAGTTTCAAGCGAGGCGGCACAGATACGCAGTATTTT CASSFKRGGTDTQYF
- - TRBJ1-2 TRBV29-1 TGCAGCGTTGACCAGTATGGCTACACCTTC CSVDQYGYTF
- TRBD1 TRBJ1-5 TRBV7-8 TGTGCCAGCAGCTTAGCTTTAAGATGGACAGGGGGCAAACAGCCCCAGCATTTT CASSLALRWTGGKQPQHF
- TRBD1 TRBJ1-1 TRBV12-5 TGTGCTAGTGGTTTGGAGTTACAGGGGGCGCGAGGTTTGAACACTGAAGCTTTCTTT CASGLELQGARGLNTEAFF
- TRBD2 TRBJ2-2 TRBV7-2 TGTGCCAGCAGCCCTGGGGGGGTAGCGAACACCGGGGAGCTGTTTTTT CASSPGGVANTGELFF
- - TRBJ2-1 TRBV28 TGTGCCAGCAGTGTGGGACACTCGAACAATGAGCAGTTCTTC CASSVGHSNNEQFF
once - TRBJ1-4 TRBV4-2 TGTGCCAGCAGCCAAGGCCAAGGGGCTGGAACTAATGAAAAACTGTTTTTT CASSQGQGAGTNEKLFF
- - TRBJ2-3 TRBV19 TGTGCCAGTAGTATGCGTCACCTAAGCACAGATACGCAGTATTTT CASSMRHLSTDTQYF
- - TRBJ1-1 TRBV6-5 TGTGCCAGCAGGCACCTTAGTTCCCCAATGAAAGAAGCTTTCTTT CASRHLSSPMKEAFF
- - TRBJ1-2 TRBV7-3 TGTGCCAGCAGCTCACTGCAGGTAAGCTATGGCTACACCTTC CASSSLQVSYGYTF
once - TRBJ2-3 TRBV5-1 TGCGCCAGCAGCTTGATAATGTCTAGCACAGATACGCAGTATTTT CASSLIMSSTDTQYF
- - TRBJ2-3 TRBV4-1 TGCGCCAGCAGCCACCCAGGACTACCCACGCAGTATTTT CASSHPGLPTQYF
- - TRBJ2-3 TRBV7-3 TGTGCCAGCAGCTCTGGACAGCACACAGATACGCAGTATTTT CASSSGQHTDTQYF
- TRBD2 TRBJ2-1 TRBV19 TGTGCCAGTAGTATAATAGCGGGAGAAACTGAGCAGTTCTTC CASSIIAGETEQFF
- - TRBJ2-1 TRBV24-1 TGTGCCACCAGTGCAGCCAGGGGGGTCTACAATGAGCAGTTCTTC CATSAARGVYNEQFF
- TRBD1 TRBJ2-3 TRBV12-3/TRBV12-4 TGTGCCAGCAGCGGACAGGGAACAGATACGCAGTATTTT CASSGQGTDTQYF
- - TRBJ1-2 TRBV28 TGTGCCAGCAGTTTACACGGACAGATCTATGGCTACACCTTC CASSLHGQIYGYTF
- - TRBJ1-1 TRBV5-1 TGCGCCAGCAGCTTTACGGTGAACACTGAAGCTTTCTTT CASSFTVNTEAFF
- - TRBJ1-5 TRBV27 TGTGCCAGCATCCGACAGCGTAGCAATCAGCCCCAGCATTTT CASIRQRSNQPQHF
- - TRBJ1-2 TRBV6-5 TGTGCCAGCAGCAATGAGGGGGGGGACTATGGCTACACCTTC CASSNEGGDYGYTF
- - TRBJ1-5 TRBV6-2/TRBV6-3 TGTGCCAGCAGTTACGCTTCCGGGAGACGCAATCAGCCCCAGCATTTT CASSYASGRRNQPQHF
- - TRBJ1-6 TRBV5-8 TGTGCCAGCAGCTTCCTCGGCGGCAGCTCCTATAATTCACCCCTCCACTTT CASSFLGGSSYNSPLHF
- TRBD1 TRBJ2-1 TRBV19 TGTGCCAGTAGTGGGACAGGGGGCTTTGGGTCGTTCAATGAGCAGTTCTTC CASSGTGGFGSFNEQFF
- TRBD2 TRBJ2-5 TRBV19 TGTGCCAGTAGTATAGAGGCACTAGCGGGAGGGCAGACCCAGTACTTC CASSIEALAGGQTQYF
- - TRBJ2-2 TRBV6-5 TGTGCCAGCGGAGACCGAAACACCGGGGAGCTGTTTTTT CASGDRNTGELFF
- TRBD1 TRBJ2-3 TRBV18 TGTGCCAGCTCACCACCAGGACAGGTCTTAAATACGCAGTATTTT CASSPPGQVLNTQYF
few TRBD1 TRBJ2-2 TRBV7-9 TGTGCCAGCAGCTTAATTAATTCAGGGGGCATGCTGTTTTTT CASSLINSGGMLFF
- - TRBJ1-3 TRBV6-5 TGTGCCAGCCGGTCGACTGGAAACACCATATATTTT CASRSTGNTIYF
- - TRBJ1-2 TRBV6-2/TRBV6-3 TGTGCCAGCAGTTACTCGTCCTGGCGGGGTGGCTACACCTTC CASSYSSWRGGYTF
once TRBD1 TRBJ2-2 TRBV24-1 TGTGCCACCAGGGGGACAGGGGAAAACACCGGGGAGCTGTTTTTT CATRGTGENTGELFF
- - TRBJ1-1 TRBV7-3 TGTGCCAGCAGCCCAACACCCGGGCGGGGTGAAGCTTTCTTT CASSPTPGRGEAFF
- - TRBJ2-7 TRBV6-5 TGTGCCAGCAGTTACTCAGGAGGTAAAGAGCAGTACTTC CASSYSGGKEQYF
- - TRBJ1-3 TRBV28 TGTGCCAGCAGTTTTGGCCGGGGGTTTTCTGGAAACACCATATATTTT CASSFGRGFSGNTIYF
- TRBD1 TRBJ1-1 TRBV30 TGTGCCACCGGACAGGGGTGGAGCACTGAAGCTTTCTTT CATGQGWSTEAFF
- - TRBJ1-2 TRBV12-3/TRBV12-4 TGTGCCAGCACCCTACACGGGAACTATGGCTACACCTTC CASTLHGNYGYTF
- TRBD2 TRBJ2-5 TRBV7-8 TGTGCCAGCAGCCCGAGGACTAGCGGGGATTCCACCCAGTACTTC CASSPRTSGDSTQYF
- TRBD2 TRBJ2-5 TRBV7-8 TGTGCCAGCAGCATCGGACTAGCGGGGGGCCAAGAGACCCAGTACTTC CASSIGLAGGQETQYF
- - TRBJ2-7 TRBV5-1 TGCGCCAGCAGCTTCTGGACGGGAGACTACGAGCAGTACTTC CASSFWTGDYEQYF
once - TRBJ1-1 TRBV5-4 TGTGCCAGCAGCCCACGGGCCACAGGGAAGAACACTGAAGCTTTCTTT CASSPRATGKNTEAFF